These 29 T cell receptor beta chains were all obtained from the same sample, sequenced in a study of T cells in Graves' hyperthyroidism and ophthalmopathy (dated by TCRdb to about 2019). The method behind the library was multiplex PCR. Sequencer: Illumina HiSeq 2000. Amplification of TCR beta CDR3 regions was carried out from RNA transcripts. For the first round of RT-PCR on the TCR CDR3, the HTBI primer set was used together with the Qiagen OneStep RT-PCR kit. TCRdb reran the public reads through fastp at Q25 and MiXCR, keeping productive beta chains. Each entry is one CDR3 protein sequence, shown with its most common DNA and genes. The table for this sample lists approximately 300,000 distinct CDR3 sequences; approximately 15% of them were counted only once. Jointly, the top ten make up just over 55% of the sample. The sample taken for sequencing was blood. Receptors originate from a woman aged 55-70 years with Graves' ophthalmopathy.

This clonotype showed up many times. The chain carries TRBV28 and TRBJ2-1; tentative D call: TRBD1 (5 bases). V was pared by 10 bases and J by 10 bases, with 23 bases between. This CDR3 comprises 14 residues. Germline CDR1 reads MDHEN; CDR2 reads SYDVKM. In DNA, the CDR3 is TGTGCCATAGGTGGACAATCATACGTCAACGAGCAGTTCTTC. This codes for CAIGGQSYVNEQFF.

This chain connects TRBV10-1 to TRBJ1-5, with TRBD1 matching over 10 bases. Germline CDR1 reads WNHNN; CDR2 reads SYGVQD (reference sequence). The length of the CDR3 is 13 residues. V gave up 6 bases and J gave up 10 bases; unmatched junction bases: 6. CDR3: CASSARTGGPQHF. The DNA of the CDR3 is TGCGCCAGCAGCGCCCGGACAGGGGGACCCCAGCATTTT.

This clonotype came up many times. The V and J genes are TRBV5-6 and TRBJ1-6; no firm D call. This CDR3 has 14 residues. Looked up from germline, CDR1 is SGHDT and CDR2 is YYEEEE. V was shortened by 0 bases and J by 7 bases, with 8 bases between the two germline ends. CDR3 amino acids: CASSLGQQNSPLHF. CDR3 nucleotides: TGTGCCAGCAGCTTGGGGCAGCAAAATTCACCCCTCCACTTT.

This clonotype has at least ten counts. The rearrangement joins TRBV2 to TRBJ1-6; no definite D call. The CDR3 consists of 15 residues. Germline assignment: CDR1 SNHLY and CDR2 FYNNEI. V was pared by 8 bases and J by 2 bases, with 13 bases between. CDR3 in DNA: TGTGCCAGCCGGGATACAGATCCCTATAATTCACCCCTCCACTTT. Translated, it gives CASRDTDPYNSPLHF.

This chain links TRBV19 with TRBJ1-1; D gene uncertain. The CDR3 has 13 amino acids. The V gene lost 5 bases and the J gene lost 1 base, with 8 bases spanning the gap. Germline assignment: CDR1 LNHDA and CDR2 SQIVND (reference sequence). CDR3 coding DNA: TGTGCCAGTAGTGTGACCCAGAACACTGAAGCTTTCTTT. This translates into CASSVTQNTEAFF.

This clonotype was recorded at least ten times. The rearrangement links TRBV5-6 to TRBJ2-1, with TRBD1 matching over 8 bases. Germline V gene lookup returns CDR1 SGHDT and CDR2 YYEEEE. With 3 bases clipped from V and 8 bases from J, the junction kept 7 bases outside the gene matches. The CDR3 runs 14 residues. The CDR3 region has the DNA TGTGCCAGCAGCTGGGGGACAGGTGGCGATGAGCAGTTCTTC. Translation: CASSWGTGGDEQFF.

This clonotype has at least ten counts. This chain links TRBV7-9 with TRBJ1-5; D unresolved. With 7 bases removed from V and 2 bases from J, the gap between germline ends came to 9 bases. Germline V CDR1 and CDR2: SEHNR, FQNEAQ (reference sequence). This CDR3 comprises 13 residues. As DNA, the CDR3 is TGTGCCAGCACCCCTAGCGGCAATCAGCCCCAGCATTTT. Its protein product is CASTPSGNQPQHF.

At least ten counts were recorded for this clonotype. The chain has TRBV28 and TRBJ2-7, with D possibly being TRBD1 or TRBD2 (5 bases each). Trimming took off 5 bases at V and 10 bases at J, with 18 bases between the two ends. Germline V gene sequence: CDR1 MDHEN, CDR2 SYDVKM. The CDR3 has 13 residues. The DNA for the CDR3 is TGTGCCAGCAGTAGGGACGGAACCTATGAACAGTACTTC. It is translated as CASSRDGTYEQYF.

This clonotype was picked up many times. V is TRBV28 and J is TRBJ2-1, with 10 bases that match TRBD2. In germline, CDR1 is MDHEN, CDR2 SYDVKM. V dropped 5 bases and J dropped 4; count of bases not matched to a gene: 5. The CDR3 spans 15 residues. The DNA for the CDR3 is TGTGCCAGCAGTGGGACTAGCGCCGGTTACAATGAGCAGTTCTTC. This translates into CASSGTSAGYNEQFF.

V gene TRBV6-1 combines with J gene TRBJ1-5; the D gene is possibly TRBD1 (6 bases). This CDR3 has 16 amino acids. The germline CDR1 and CDR2 sequences are MNHNS and SASEGT. The V end lost 2 bases, the J end lost 5 bases, and 16 bases lay between the germline ends. DNA of the CDR3: TGTGCCAGCAGTGAAAGTATTTTAGGGGGAGATCAGCCCCAGCATTTT. It specifies CASSESILGGDQPQHF.

The chain has TRBV6-2 or TRBV6-3 and TRBJ2-7; 7 bases line up with TRBD1. V was pared by 4 bases and J by 7 bases, with 7 bases of the junction left unmatched. The germline CDR1 and CDR2 sequences are MNHEY and SVGEGT. The CDR3 runs to 13 residues. The CDR3 DNA reads as TGTGCCAGCAGTTTGGGACAGCGAGGTGAGCAGTACTTC. Its protein is CASSLGQRGEQYF.

The table lists this clonotype with many counts. The rearrangement joins TRBV7-9 to TRBJ2-1; D gene unclear. Germline CDR1 is SEHNR and CDR2 is FQNEAQ (reference sequence). This CDR3 contains 12 residues. V dropped 5 bases and J dropped 7 bases, with 9 bases sitting between them. CDR3 bases: TGTGCCAGCAGCCCCCAACTTAATGAGCAGTTCTTC. As protein: CASSPQLNEQFF.

At least ten counts were recorded for this clonotype. V usage is TRBV28 and J usage is TRBJ2-7; D ambiguous. Germline V gene lookup returns CDR1 MDHEN and CDR2 SYDVKM. Trimming removed 3 bases from V and 5 bases from J, with 14 bases in between. The CDR3 spans 14 residues. The chain's CDR3 is CASSFGSSINEQYF. CDR3 bases: TGTGCCAGCAGTTTCGGCAGTTCAATCAACGAGCAGTACTTC.

The table lists this clonotype with many counts. The chain combines TRBV6-2 or TRBV6-3 with TRBJ2-7; 7 bases match TRBD2. Losses at the gene ends were 8 bases for V and 7 bases for J; bases not matched to a gene: 17. Germline values: CDR1 MNHEY, CDR2 SVGEGT. This CDR3 contains 15 residues. CDR3 bases: TGTGCCAGCGCCACACAGCAGCGGGAAGATCTTGAGCAGTACTTC. Its protein is CASATQQREDLEQYF.

This clonotype has a count of ten or more. This chain joins TRBV7-2 and TRBJ1-2; D not resolved. Looked up from germline, CDR1 is SGHTA and CDR2 is FQGNSA. Trimming took 4 bases from V and 3 from J, leaving 15 bases between them. The CDR3 has 15 amino acids. In DNA, the CDR3 is TGTGCCAGCAGCTCCTTAGTATCTGGGGACTATGGCTACACCTTC. It is translated as CASSSLVSGDYGYTF.

About this clonotype: One base away lies a much larger clone, so this may be a sequencing read error. The chain uses TRBV2 and TRBJ1-2, with D possibly being TRBD1 (6 bases). Germline loops: CDR1 SNHLY, CDR2 FYNNEI. The CDR3 loop spans 14 amino acids. Here the CDR3 DNA reads TGTGCCGGCAGTGACCGGGGGGCAGACTATGGCTACACCTTC. This gives the protein CAGSDRGADYGYTF. Complete variable domain (other parts from reference TRBV2 and TRBJ1-2): EPEVTQTPSHQVTQMGQEVILRCVPISNHLYFYWYRQILGQKVEFLVSFYNNEISEKSEIFDDQFSVERPDGSNFTLKIRSTKLEDSAMYFCAGSDRGADYGYTFGSGTRLTVV.

This clonotype was observed at least ten times. The CDR3, as DNA: TGTGCCAGCAGCCCGCAGGTGAACACTGAAGCTTTCTTT. It is translated as CASSPQVNTEAFF. The rearrangement uses TRBV3-1 and TRBJ1-1; D unclear. Germline-derived CDR1 and CDR2 are LGHDT and YNNKEL (reference sequence). V gave up 4 bases and J gave up 0 bases, with 6 bases separating them. The CDR3 has 13 residues. The whole variable domain, remainder taken from reference TRBV3-1 and TRBJ1-1, is DTAVSQTPKYLVTQMGNDKSIKCEQNLGHDTMYWYKQDSKKFLKIMFSYNNKELIINETVPNRFSPKSPDKAHLNLHINSLELGDSAVYFCASSPQVNTEAFFGQGTRLTVV.

This clonotype was seen ten or more times. CDR3 residues: CASSQDLGQPQHF. Written as DNA, the CDR3 is TGTGCCAGCAGCCAAGATCTCGGTCAGCCCCAGCATTTT. The chain recombines TRBV4-2 with TRBJ1-5, with unresolved D. Germline CDR1 is LGHNA and CDR2 is YNFKEQ. CDR3 size: 13 residues. V shed 0 bases and J shed 6 bases, with 6 bases lying between them.

This clonotype has ten or more counts. The chain joins TRBV19 to TRBJ1-5; D may be TRBD1 (5 bases). This CDR3 has 15 amino acids. CDR1 is LNHDA and CDR2 is SQIVND in the germline V gene (reference sequence). V lost 7 bases and J 1 base, leaving 14 bases between the germline ends. The CDR3: CASKLTWGSNQPQHF. The CDR3 DNA reads TGTGCCAGTAAATTAACTTGGGGCAGCAATCAGCCCCAGCATTTT.

This clonotype was counted between two and nine times. The chain joins TRBV24-1 to TRBJ1-5; D ambiguous. Germline lookup yields CDR1 KGHDR and CDR2 SFDVKD. This CDR3 is built from 12 residues. V lost 3 bases and J lost 6, with 5 bases in between. CDR3 coding DNA: TGTGCCACCAGTGATGGTAGTCAGCCCCAGCATTTT. It codes for CATSDGSQPQHF.

A remark on this clonotype: Sequence at one end of the junction differs from germline and may be a read error. The rearrangement joins TRBV27 to TRBJ1-6, with D perhaps TRBD1 (5 bases). There are 16 residues in the CDR3. CDR1 and CDR2 (germline): MNHEY, SMNVEV (reference sequence). CDR3 sequence: CASSLSLGAINSPFHF. The CDR3 DNA is TGTGCCAGCAGTTTGAGCCTCGGGGCTATTAATTCACCCTTCCACTTT.

This clonotype was seen many times. The chain links TRBV28 to TRBJ1-5; the match to TRBD1 covers 8 bases. Losses at the gene ends were 5 bases for V and 16 bases for J; bases not matched to a gene: 10. The CDR3 is 12 amino acids. Germline V gene sequence: CDR1 MDHEN, CDR2 SYDVKM. CDR3 sequence: CASSLQDRGKHF. The CDR3 DNA reads TGTGCCAGCAGTCTCCAAGACAGGGGCAAACATTTT. The full variable domain, with the rest looked up from reference TRBV28 and TRBJ1-5, is DVKVTQSSRYLVKRTGEKVFLECVQDMDHENMFWYRQDPGLGLRLIYFSYDVKMKEKGDIPEGYSVSREKKERFSLILESASTNQTSMYLCASSLQDRGKHFGDGTRLSIL.

In its sample, this clonotype was seen many times. The chain carries TRBV29-1 and TRBJ2-3; weak D call: TRBD2 (5 bases). The CDR3 spans 12 residues. Deletions cut 3 bases from V and 2 bases from J, with 6 bases between. Germline-derived CDR1 and CDR2 are SQVTM and ANQGSEA. The CDR3 spells CSVDGNTDTQYF. In DNA form, the CDR3 reads TGCAGCGTTGACGGGAACACAGATACGCAGTATTTT.

This clonotype was detected many times. This rearrangement joins TRBV10-2 to TRBJ2-5; 13 nucleotides agree with TRBD2. The ends lost 7 bases at V and 3 bases at J; junction bases unmatched: 2. The CDR3 runs 14 residues. Germline CDR1 is WSHSY and CDR2 is SAAADI. CDR3 region: CASTGLAGEETQYF. In DNA form, the CDR3 reads TGCGCCAGCACCGGACTAGCGGGAGAAGAGACCCAGTACTTC.

This clonotype was seen ten or more times. The CDR3 bases are TGTGCCAGCAGTCCGGGGGGTATCAATGGCTACACCTTC. This sequence encodes CASSPGGINGYTF. This rearrangement joins TRBV28 to TRBJ1-2, with D perhaps TRBD1 (5 bases). CDR1 is MDHEN, CDR2 SYDVKM, per germline. Trimming left V 5 bases short and J 6 bases short, with 13 bases between. There are 13 residues in the CDR3.

This clonotype has at least ten counts. The chain links TRBV15 to TRBJ2-3; D remains unclear. The CDR3 runs to 14 residues. Looked up from germline, CDR1 is LNHNV and CDR2 is YYDKDF (reference sequence). V lost 0 bases to trimming and J lost 3 bases, with 7 bases between them. CDR3 sequence reads: CATSRDDKTDTQYF. The CDR3 region has the DNA TGTGCCACCAGCAGAGACGACAAGACAGATACGCAGTATTTT. The complete variable domain, with remaining parts taken from reference TRBV15 and TRBJ2-3, reads DAMVIQNPRYQVTQFGKPVTLSCSQTLNHNVMYWYQQKSSQAPKLLFHYYDKDFNNEADTPDNFQSRRPNTSFCFLDIRSPGLGDTAMYLCATSRDDKTDTQYFGPGTRLTVL.

This clonotype showed up just a few times. The J gene is TRBJ2-3, the V gene TRBV20-1; D is unresolved. The CDR3 extends over 13 amino acids. The V end lost 6 bases, the J end lost 2 bases, and 12 bases lay between the germline ends. Germline lookup yields CDR1 DFQATT and CDR2 SNEGSKA (reference sequence). CDR3 region: CSASYPFTDTQYF. The DNA for the CDR3 is TGCAGTGCCAGCTATCCCTTCACAGATACGCAGTATTTT.

This clonotype was seen ten or more times. CDR3 DNA sequence: TGTGCCAGCGGACAGGCGGCTAGCATGGATACGCAGTATTTT. It specifies CASGQAASMDTQYF. The chain links TRBV3-1 to TRBJ2-3, with 7 bases identical to TRBD1. Per germline, CDR1 LGHDT and CDR2 YNNKEL (reference sequence). The CDR3 contains 14 residues. J lost 6 bases, V lost 8 bases, and 11 bases had no gene match.

Many counts were recorded for this clonotype. The chain has TRBV12-3 or TRBV12-4 and TRBJ2-1; 12 positions match TRBD2. J gave up 8 bases and V 2 bases, and 4 bases lay outside the gene matches. The CDR3 runs 15 residues. Here the CDR3 reads CASSLRLAGADEQFF. CDR3 coding DNA: TGTGCCAGCAGTTTAAGACTAGCGGGAGCCGATGAGCAGTTCTTC.